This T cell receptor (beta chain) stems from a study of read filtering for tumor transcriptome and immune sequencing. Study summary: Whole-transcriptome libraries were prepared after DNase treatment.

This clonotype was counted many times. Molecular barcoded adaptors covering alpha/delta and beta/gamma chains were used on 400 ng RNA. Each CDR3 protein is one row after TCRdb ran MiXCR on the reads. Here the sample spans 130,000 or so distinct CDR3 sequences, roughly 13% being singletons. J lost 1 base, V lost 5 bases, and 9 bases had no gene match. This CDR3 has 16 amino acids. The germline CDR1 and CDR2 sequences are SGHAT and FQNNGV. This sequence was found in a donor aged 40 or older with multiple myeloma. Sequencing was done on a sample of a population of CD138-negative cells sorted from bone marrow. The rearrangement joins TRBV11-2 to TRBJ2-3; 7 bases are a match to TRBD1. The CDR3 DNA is TGTGCCAGCAGCCAGCGCAGGGGGTCCGGCACAGATACGCAGTATTTT. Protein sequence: CASSQRRGSGTDTQYF.